This TCR beta chain was found in a study of T cell repertoires in cytomegalovirus infection. With 5 bases removed from V and 0 bases from J, the gap between germline ends came to 14 bases. This CDR3 region has 17 residues. Germline V lookup: CDR1 MNHEY, CDR2 SMNVEV (reference sequence). From the reads, TCRdb called clonotypes with MiXCR, one entry per CDR3 protein. The sample consists of approximately 89,000 distinct CDR3 sequences, more than 20% of them appearing once. The table lists this clonotype with a few counts. Its antigen remains unknown. The chain recombines TRBV27 with TRBJ1-6; D possibly corresponds to TRBD1 (5 bases). The sequence was obtained from a human donor in good health (CMV status not recorded). Some clones in this sample may be carry-over from other donors' samples. Sequencing was performed on CD8+ T cells from cultured PBMCs, taken from culture after CMV antigen stimulation. CDR3 DNA: TGTGCCAGCAGTCCCCGGGACCCGAGCTCCTATAATTCACCCCTCCACTTT. Its translation: CASSPRDPSSYNSPLHF.